The rows below give T cell receptor beta chains drawn from one sample of a study of T cells in Graves' hyperthyroidism and ophthalmopathy. TCRdb passed the multiplex PCR reads through MiXCR, listing each CDR3 protein once. The data show a few hundred thousand distinct CDR3 sequences, 15% to 19% seen once. Input material: blood. The receptors here all came from a woman aged 18 to 35 with Graves' hyperthyroidism that later progressed to Graves' ophthalmopathy. Both conserved end residues are part of each CDR3. D genes are given only for firm matches. Size values are once, few and many counts, or a class for expanded clones, and some rows have none.

clone size,J gene,D gene,V gene,CDR3 DNA,CDR3 protein
.,TRBJ2-2,TRBD1,TRBV11-3,TGTGCCAGCAGCAGTCGGGACAGAACCGGGGAGCTGTTTTTT,CASSSRDRTGELFF
many,TRBJ2-1,.,TRBV11-2,TGTGCCAGCAGCTTAGAGTACATCTCAAGGGCGTCCTACAATGAGCAGTTCTTC,CASSLEYISRASYNEQFF
.,TRBJ1-6,.,TRBV10-3,TGTGCCATCAGTGATACAGGGACTAATTCACCCCTCCACTTT,CAISDTGTNSPLHF
.,TRBJ2-2,.,TRBV27,TGTGCCAGCAGTCTTTCATCGGGTACCGGGGAGCTGTTTTTT,CASSLSSGTGELFF
many,TRBJ2-1,.,TRBV6-1,TGTGCCAGCAGAGGGCTAGCTACCTACAATGAGCAGTTCTTC,CASRGLATYNEQFF
many,TRBJ1-2,.,TRBV3-1,TGTGCCAGCAGCCAAGACGGCAGGGACACCTTC,CASSQDGRDTF
many,TRBJ2-1,.,TRBV12-5,TGTGCTAGTGGTTTGACAGGGTACAATGAGCAGTTCTTC,CASGLTGYNEQFF
many,TRBJ1-4,.,TRBV2,TGTGCCAGCGCGGGGACCCTGACAACTAATGAAAAACTGTTTTTT,CASAGTLTTNEKLFF
.,TRBJ2-2,TRBD2,TRBV13,TGTGCCAGCAGCAATATTCCCTTAAGGATAGCGGGAAGGGACACCGGGGAGCTGTTTTTT,CASSNIPLRIAGRDTGELFF
.,TRBJ2-1,.,TRBV7-9,TGTGCCAGCAGCTTAACGGCAGGGGTCTACAATGAGCAGTTCTTC,CASSLTAGVYNEQFF
many,TRBJ1-1,TRBD1,TRBV9,TGTGCCAGCAGCGTAGGACCGGGACAGGGAGGGACTGAAGCTTTCTTT,CASSVGPGQGGTEAFF
many,TRBJ2-5,TRBD2,TRBV2,TGTGCCAGCAGTGAATATCGACTAGCGGGAGGGTTTGAGACCCAGTACTTC,CASSEYRLAGGFETQYF
once,TRBJ2-5,TRBD2,TRBV11-2,TGTGCCAGCAGCATATATTCGACTAGCGGGAGCCCCAGCCTTCAAGAGACCCGGTACTTC,CASSIYSTSGSPSLQETRYF
many,TRBJ2-7,TRBD1,TRBV14,TGTGCCAGCAGCCCGCGGACGGCCGGGACAGCATCCTACGAGCAGTACTTC,CASSPRTAGTASYEQYF
many,TRBJ2-7,TRBD2,TRBV20-1,TGCAGTGCCCGGACTAGCGGGAGAAACGAGCAGTACTTC,CSARTSGRNEQYF
many,TRBJ1-1,.,TRBV28,TGTGCCAGCAGCCGAATCCGTGAAGCTTTCTTT,CASSRIREAFF
many,TRBJ2-2,TRBD2,TRBV11-2,TGTGCCAGCAGCCCCCTTCGGGGGGGATTGAACGGGGAGCTGTTTTTT,CASSPLRGGLNGELFF
many,TRBJ2-3,TRBD2,TRBV20-1,TGCAGTGCTAGTGGGCGGGAGGCCTCTAGCACAGATACGCAGTATTTT,CSASGREASSTDTQYF
many,TRBJ2-5,.,TRBV7-9,TGTGCCAGCAGCTTTCCGACAGTACAAGAGACCCAGTACTTC,CASSFPTVQETQYF
.,TRBJ1-3,TRBD1,TRBV5-1,TGCGCCAGCAGCCCCGGGACAGGGGGCCTTGGAAACACCATATATTTT,CASSPGTGGLGNTIYF
many,TRBJ2-3,TRBD2,TRBV2,TGTGCCAGCAGTGAAAAATTGACTAGCGTGACAGATACGCAGTATTTT,CASSEKLTSVTDTQYF
many,TRBJ2-7,.,TRBV7-8,TGTGCCAGCAGCTTAGCTGCTGGACAGTCCTACGAGCAGTACTTC,CASSLAAGQSYEQYF
.,TRBJ2-1,.,TRBV4-1,TGCGCCAGCAGCCTAGCAGTCGGTGAGCATTTCTTC,CASSLAVGEHFF